This T cell receptor beta chain was found in a study of T cell repertoires in cytomegalovirus infection. The overall study: Indicated by public TCR beta signatures were CMV infection and matching HLA type.

One entry per CDR3 protein results from TCRdb running MiXCR on the reads. The table lists 85,000 to 120,000 distinct CDR3 sequences, approximately 15% of them singletons, with less than 10% in the top ten. This CDR3 region has 15 residues. Germline CDR1 reads DFQATT; CDR2 reads SNEGSKA (reference sequence). V shed 6 bases and J shed 5 bases, with 20 bases lying between them. Only a few counts were recorded for this clonotype. Its antigen is not known. Study results and caveats: Cumulative frequency (of public TCR beta family members) identified carriers of CMV plus the relevant HLA. In two of eight donors, the top clonotype was HLA-C-restricted CMV-specific.

The sequence derives from a human donor in good health (CMV status not recorded). Some clones in this sample may be carry-over from other donors' samples. This chain joins TRBV20-1 and TRBJ1-5; a weak D match, TRBD1 (6 bases). The sequencing sample was made of PBMCs. CDR3 nucleotides: TGCAGTGCCCCCCCCGGGGGGCTCCATGATCAGCCCCAGCATTTT. Translation gives CSAPPGGLHDQPQHF.